Below, 7 T cell receptor beta chains from the same sample are listed, as sequenced in a study of blood T cell repertoires in COVID-19 (dated by TCRdb to 2020 to 2021). The method behind the library was the immunoSEQ multiplex PCR assay. Entries here come from immuneACCESS through TCRdb and include only in-frame sequences with V and J called. Some clones fail to appear in such tables; in the studies checked, an unresolved V gene covers under half of the shortfall, and the cause of the remainder is unknown. The sample includes 150,000 or so clones, with 80% to 90% observed a single time. 6.5% to 9.5% of the sample comes from the top ten. The sequenced material came from peripheral blood. These receptors originate from a woman between 55 and 75 years old with COVID-19, enrolled during active disease.

This rearrangement joins TRBV25-1 to TRBJ1-1; no clear D gene. This CDR3 is 14 amino acids long. Germline assignment: CDR1 MGHDK and CDR2 SYGVNS. Trimming shortened V by 2 bases and J by 7 bases, and 14 bases separated the two germline ends. CDR3 sequence reads: CASSEGGWVGEAFF. CDR3 coding DNA: TGTGCCAGCAGTGAAGGAGGGTGGGTGGGTGAAGCTTTCTTT.

In its sample, this clone was seen a few times. The chain employs TRBV27 and TRBJ2-2; 9 bases match TRBD1. Germline assignment: CDR1 MNHEY and CDR2 SMNVEV (reference sequence). The CDR3 length is 16 residues. V was clipped by 3 bases and J by 0 bases; unmatched bases: 2. CDR3 sequence: CASSLDRGANTGELFF. The CDR3 bases are TGTGCCAGCAGTTTGGACAGGGGCGCGAACACCGGGGAGCTGTTTTTT.

In its sample, this clone was seen once. The chain is built from TRBV24-1 and TRBJ2-7; TRBD1 aligns across 10 bases. The ends lost 4 bases at V and 10 bases at J; junction bases unmatched: 6. This CDR3 has 13 amino acids. Germline V CDR1 and CDR2: KGHDR, SFDVKD. The CDR3 DNA sequence: TGTGCCACCAGTGACATGGGACAGGGGACACAGTACTTC. It specifies CATSDMGQGTQYF.

The genes are TRBV6-2 or TRBV6-3 and TRBJ1-2; TRBD1 matches 7 bases. This CDR3 contains 16 residues. The V segment lost 0 bases and the J segment 3 bases; nucleotides outside the gene matches: 7. Germline assignment: CDR1 MNHEY and CDR2 SVGEGT. This chain's CDR3 is CASSYSPGQRYYGYTF. The CDR3 coding sequence is TGTGCCAGCAGTTACTCACCGGGACAGAGATACTATGGCTACACCTTC.

This rearrangement joins TRBV30 to TRBJ2-7; a possible D gene is TRBD1 (6 bases). The V gene lost 2 bases and the J gene lost 1 base, with 15 bases spanning the gap. Germline CDR1 GTSNPN, CDR2 SVGIG (reference sequence). CDR3 size: 15 residues. The CDR3 here is CAWSLDSDLSYEQYF. The CDR3 coding sequence is TGTGCCTGGAGTTTGGACAGCGACCTTTCCTACGAGCAGTACTTC.

V is TRBV18 and J is TRBJ1-1; a possible D gene is TRBD1 (6 bases). The germline V gene has CDR1 KGHSH and CDR2 LQKENI. The V and J ends lost 6 bases and 11 bases respectively, with 16 bases between them. CDR3 size: 12 residues. The DNA of the CDR3 is TGTGCCAGCTCGATGGACAGCCTCTCTGCTTTCTTT. Amino acids: CASSMDSLSAFF.

The J gene is TRBJ1-3, the V gene TRBV5-1, with a tentative D call TRBD1 (6 bases). The V gene's germline CDR1 is SGHRS and CDR2 YFSETQ. Trimming cost V 0 bases and J 0 bases, with 7 bases left between them. The CDR3 runs to 15 residues. The CDR3 sequence is CASSLGTDSGNTIYF. In DNA, the CDR3 is TGCGCCAGCAGCTTGGGGACAGACTCTGGAAACACCATATATTTT.